A single sample is the source of the 14 T cell receptor beta chains below, sequenced in a study of T cells in Graves' hyperthyroidism and ophthalmopathy. Amplification yielded TCR beta CDR3 regions, with RNA transcripts as the source. First-round RT-PCR of the TCR CDR3 relied on the HTBI primer set. Using its own MiXCR run on the multiplex PCR reads, TCRdb lists one record per CDR3 protein. The repertoire has 490,000 or so distinct CDR3 sequences, 40% to 50% of them found once; the top ten carry around 47%. What was sequenced was peripheral blood or thyroid tissue (not recorded which). The origin of the receptors is an adult woman with Graves' disease, either hyperthyroidism or ophthalmopathy (not recorded which).

This clonotype was seen more than once but under ten times. This may arise from a read error, as a much more abundant clone is one base away. The chain has TRBV7-9 and TRBJ2-7; D is possibly TRBD1 (6 bases). The CDR3 sequence is 13 residues long. Per the germline V gene, CDR1 is SEHNR and CDR2 is FQNEAQ (reference sequence). V was cut by 2 bases and J by 3 bases, with 8 bases left in between. The CDR3 DNA follows: TGTGCCAGCAGCTTAAAGGGGGACTACGAGCAGTACTTC. It is translated as CASSLKGDYEQYF.

With regard to this clonotype: Possible read error: a much larger clone is one base away. V and J are TRBV15 and TRBJ1-5; a weak D match, TRBD1 (6 bases). Trimming removed 5 bases at V and 4 bases at J, with 9 bases between. The CDR3 totals 13 residues. Germline V gene sequence: CDR1 LNHNV, CDR2 YYDKDF (reference sequence). The CDR3 here is CATSGQTNQPQHF. The CDR3 DNA follows: TGTGCCACCAGCGGACAGACAAATCAGCCCCAGCATTTT. Using reference TRBV15 and TRBJ1-5 for the parts outside the CDR3, the full variable domain is DAMVIQNPRYQVTQFGKPVTLSCSQTLNHNVMYWYQQKSSQAPKLLFHYYDKDFNNEADTPDNFQSRRPNTSFCFLDIRSPGLGDTAMYLCATSGQTNQPQHFGDGTRLSIL.

This clonotype was seen repeatedly, ten times or more. The V call is TRBV7-8, the J call TRBJ2-6; weak D call: TRBD2 (6 bases). Germline CDR1 and CDR2: SGHVS and FQNEAQ. This CDR3 spans 18 amino acids. With 0 bases removed from V and 0 bases from J, the gap between germline ends came to 12 bases. DNA of the CDR3: TGTGCCAGCAGCTTAGCGCTTCAGGGACTCTCTGGGGCCAACGTCCTGACTTTC. Encoded protein: CASSLALQGLSGANVLTF.

Only one count was recorded for this clonotype. This chain connects TRBV11-2 to TRBJ1-5; D is uncertain. V shed 11 bases and J shed 2 bases, with 16 bases lying between them. From germline, CDR1 is SGHAT and CDR2 FQNNGV. This CDR3 is 14 amino acids long. The CDR3 DNA is TGTGCCCGAACCCAATCGGTTGGCAATCAGCCCCAGCATTTT. As protein: CARTQSVGNQPQHF.

Worth noting for this clonotype: A much larger clone lies a single base off, so this may be a read error. V usage is TRBV14 and J usage is TRBJ2-7, with D possibly being TRBD2 (6 bases). V gave up 4 bases and J gave up 6 bases, with 19 bases separating them. This CDR3 is built from 15 residues. CDR1 SGHDN and CDR2 FVKESK come from the germline V gene. CDR3 bases: TGTGCCAGCAGCCCCGGAGTAGCGGCAACCTGCGAGCAGTACTTC. As protein: CASSPGVAATCEQYF.

This clonotype showed up just once. The gene calls are TRBV29-1 and TRBJ2-1, with 9 bases identical to TRBD2. The V and J ends lost 5 bases and 5 bases, in that order; junction bases with no gene match: 4. The CDR3 sequence is 13 residues long. Germline CDR1 SQVTM, CDR2 ANQGSEA. The CDR3 DNA is TGCAGCGTTCCTAGCGGGATAGACAATGAGCAGTTCTTC. Residues: CSVPSGIDNEQFF.

The V gene is TRBV2, the J gene TRBJ2-6, with 10 bases aligning to TRBD1. The V gene end was trimmed by 6 bases and the J gene end by 7 bases; junction bases not matched to a gene: 3. The length of the CDR3 is 14 residues. The germline gives CDR1 SNHLY, CDR2 FYNNEI. As DNA, the CDR3 is TGTGCCAGCAGGAGGGACAGGGGAGCCAACGTCCTGACTTTC. Translated: CASRRDRGANVLTF.

This clonotype was seen a few times. The chain has TRBV20-1 and TRBJ2-7; the match to TRBD1 covers 8 bases. The CDR3 totals 19 residues. Germline CDR1 is DFQATT and CDR2 is SNEGSKA (reference sequence). The V segment lost 0 bases and the J segment 1 base; nucleotides outside the gene matches: 17. The CDR3 coding sequence is TGCAGTGCTAGAGATCCGGACAGGGCTAAGCCTAGCTTTTCCTACGAGCAGTACTTC. Its protein product is CSARDPDRAKPSFSYEQYF.

The chain couples TRBV10-2 to TRBJ1-5; 7 bases match TRBD1. Germline CDR1 is WSHSY and CDR2 is SAAADI. The CDR3 sequence is 17 residues long. V lost 2 bases, J lost 4 bases, and 11 bases stayed unmatched. DNA for the CDR3: TGCGCCAGCAGTGAGATAAGACAGGGCGGTCCAAATCAGCCCCAGCATTTT. This sequence encodes CASSEIRQGGPNQPQHF.

About this clonotype: A much larger clone sits a single nucleotide away, making a read error possible. V and J are TRBV6-1 and TRBJ1-2; 8 nucleotides agree with TRBD1. Germline CDR1 MNHNS, CDR2 SASEGT. The CDR3 is 17 residues long. The DNA of the CDR3 is TGTGCCGGCAGTTACTCGACCGGGACAGGAGCTAACTATGGCTACACCTTC. It yields the protein CAGSYSTGTGANYGYTF.

This clonotype was detected ten times or more. The chain recombines TRBV7-9 with TRBJ1-4; a possible D gene is TRBD1 (6 bases). Trimming left V 5 bases short and J 8 bases short, with 15 bases between. Germline V gene sequence: CDR1 SEHNR, CDR2 FQNEAQ (reference sequence). The CDR3 length is 14 residues. CDR3 sequence: CASSPGNRAEKLFF. The DNA for the CDR3 is TGTGCCAGCAGCCCGGGGAACAGGGCCGAAAAACTGTTTTTT. Based on the CDR3 plus reference TRBV7-9 and TRBJ1-4, the full variable domain is DTGVSQNPRHKITKRGQNVTFRCDPISEHNRLYWYRQTLGQGPEFLTYFQNEAQLEKSRLLSDRFSAERPKGSFSTLEIQRTEQGDSAMYLCASSPGNRAEKLFFGSGTQLSVL.

This clonotype was counted only a few times. The chain is built from TRBV29-1 and TRBJ2-2; D is unresolved. Germline V lookup: CDR1 SQVTM, CDR2 ANQGSEA. The CDR3 sequence is 12 residues long. Trimming stripped 7 bases from V and 6 bases from J, with 12 bases between. The CDR3 here is CSAQPQPGELFF. DNA of the CDR3: TGCAGCGCCCAACCCCAGCCCGGGGAGCTGTTTTTT.

The chain carries TRBV5-1 and TRBJ2-7, with D hard to call. Germline lookup yields CDR1 SGHRS and CDR2 YFSETQ. V gave up 0 bases and J gave up 3 bases, with 13 bases separating them. The CDR3 is made up of 15 amino acids. The DNA for the CDR3 is TGCGCCAGCAGCTTGGACACACGAAGGCTCTACGAGCAGTACTTC. Translation gives CASSLDTRRLYEQYF.

A note on this clonotype: At one end, the junction sequence differs from germline, possibly due to a read error. V is TRBV7-6 and J is TRBJ2-2; no definite D call. The CDR3 extends over 14 amino acids. Germline lookup yields CDR1 SGHVS and CDR2 FNYEAQ. CDR3 nucleotides: TGCGCCAGCAGCCAAGAATCCTACACCGGGGAGCTGTTTTTT. This gives the protein CASSQESYTGELFF.